Shown below are 13 T cell receptor beta chains from a single sample sequenced in a study of T cells in Graves' hyperthyroidism and ophthalmopathy. Amplification targeted TCR beta CDR3 regions from RNA transcripts. TCR CDR3 underwent first-round RT-PCR with the HTBI primer set. TCRdb re-called the multiplex PCR reads through MiXCR, storing one row per CDR3 protein. This sample has hundreds of thousands of distinct CDR3 sequences, with 20% to 25% found just once. Input material: blood. Receptors originate from a man aged 30-40 years with Graves' ophthalmopathy.

This clonotype was counted at least ten times. The genes are TRBV18 and TRBJ1-5, with no clear D. Per germline, CDR1 KGHSH and CDR2 LQKENI. This CDR3 has 12 amino acids. V was clipped by 6 bases and J by 4 bases, with 7 bases between them. CDR3 amino acids: CASSGSNQPQHF. The CDR3 DNA reads TGTGCCAGCTCCGGGAGTAATCAGCCCCAGCATTTT.

This clonotype has more than one count but fewer than ten. The chain carries TRBV29-1 and TRBJ2-1, with D hard to call. The germline gives CDR1 SQVTM, CDR2 ANQGSEA. Trimming removed 5 bases from V and 6 bases from J, with 5 bases in between. The CDR3 has 10 residues. CDR3 coding DNA: TGCAGCGTTCTTTCCAATGAGCAGTTCTTC. Its translation is CSVLSNEQFF.

This clonotype occurred a few times. The chain has TRBV10-3 and TRBJ2-5, with 8 positions matching TRBD1. The CDR3 loop spans 12 amino acids. Germline loops: CDR1 ENHRY, CDR2 SYGVKD. The CDR3 here is CGTGMGQETQYF. CDR3 nucleotide sequence: TGTGGGACAGGGATGGGGCAAGAGACCCAGTACTTC.

This clonotype was picked up a small number of times. The CDR3 DNA is TGCGCCAGCAGTGAGCTTCGTTTCGAGCAGTACTTC. It specifies CASSELRFEQYF. This chain uses TRBV10-2 with TRBJ2-7; D not certain. This CDR3 has 12 residues. Germline V gene data show CDR1 as WSHSY and CDR2 as SAAADI. V was pared by 2 bases and J by 6 bases, with 8 bases between.

This sequence joins TRBV7-9 and TRBJ2-1; 7 bases fit TRBD2. Germline V gives CDR1 SEHNR, CDR2 FQNEAQ (reference sequence). The CDR3 totals 13 residues. V lost 8 bases to trimming and J lost 6 bases; unmatched junction nucleotides: 7. CDR3 protein: CASRVGGINEQFF. CDR3 nucleotides: TGTGCCAGCCGGGTGGGAGGGATCAATGAGCAGTTCTTC.

The chain recombines TRBV2 with TRBJ1-2; TRBD1 matches 10 bases. Trimming took 8 bases from V and 3 from J; bases not matched to a gene: 3. This CDR3 has 13 residues. Germline loops: CDR1 SNHLY, CDR2 FYNNEI. CDR3 in amino acids: CASLDRGHYGYTF. In DNA form, the CDR3 reads TGTGCCAGCCTAGACAGGGGGCACTATGGCTACACCTTC.

The chain uses TRBV14 and TRBJ2-7, with TRBD1 as a possible D gene (6 bases). Trimming removed 10 bases from V and 7 bases from J, with 20 bases in between. This CDR3 spans 13 amino acids. Germline V gene data show CDR1 as SGHDN and CDR2 as FVKESK. CDR3 bases: TGTGCCATCAGGGGTGAGGGGCTAGGTGAGCAGTACTTC. Residues: CAIRGEGLGEQYF.

The CDR3 is CSVVVRGWSDGRGEQYF. The CDR3 bases are TGCAGCGTTGTAGTCAGGGGGTGGTCGGACGGGAGAGGGGAGCAGTACTTC. The chain is built from TRBV29-1 and TRBJ2-7; tentatively, D is TRBD1 (7 bases). The CDR3 extends over 17 amino acids. Per the germline V gene, CDR1 is SQVTM and CDR2 is ANQGSEA. V was trimmed by 4 bases and J by 7 bases, leaving 29 bases between them.

This clonotype was recorded many times. This chain uses TRBV7-8 with TRBJ1-6; 9 bases align to TRBD1. The trim removed 0 bases at V and 10 bases at J, leaving 4 bases unmatched. Germline CDR1 and CDR2: SGHVS and FQNEAQ. The CDR3 is made up of 15 amino acids. The CDR3 protein is CASSLAGQGGSPLHF. Here the CDR3 DNA reads TGTGCCAGCAGCTTAGCGGGACAGGGTGGGTCACCCCTCCACTTT.

The sample holds many counts of this clonotype. The chain is built from TRBV7-2 and TRBJ2-1, with a possible D match to TRBD2 (6 bases). Germline CDR1 is SGHTA and CDR2 is FQGNSA. CDR3 length: 15 amino acids. The V gene lost 6 bases and the J gene lost 2 bases, with 14 bases spanning the gap. CDR3 nucleotide sequence: TGTGCCAGCAGTCCCGCACGCGGGACCTACAATGAGCAGTTCTTC. This gives the protein CASSPARGTYNEQFF.

This clonotype was recorded at least ten times. CDR3 DNA: TGTGCCAGCAGCCCCCCTCGAGGGGGGACAGATACGCAGTATTTT. This gives the protein CASSPPRGGTDTQYF. V gene TRBV28 combines with J gene TRBJ2-3; TRBD1 or TRBD2 may be the D gene (6 bases each). Germline loops: CDR1 MDHEN, CDR2 SYDVKM. Deletions cut 6 bases from V and 3 bases from J, with 16 bases between. CDR3 size: 15 residues.

The table lists this clonotype with a few counts. V gene TRBV20-1 combines with J gene TRBJ2-2; no reliable D call. This CDR3 region has 14 residues. Germline CDR1 DFQATT, CDR2 SNEGSKA (reference sequence). Trimming stripped 3 bases from V and 4 bases from J, with 12 bases between. CDR3: CSARFEGSTGELFF. The CDR3 DNA reads TGCAGTGCTAGGTTCGAAGGCTCCACCGGGGAGCTGTTTTTT.

The V and J genes are TRBV12-3 or TRBV12-4 and TRBJ1-5; 9 bases fit TRBD1. V dropped 6 bases and J dropped 3; count of bases not matched to a gene: 6. The length of the CDR3 is 15 residues. This CDR3 reads CASRDGQGINQPQHF. The CDR3 DNA reads TGTGCCAGCAGAGATGGACAGGGGATCAATCAGCCCCAGCATTTT.